What follows are 29 T cell receptor beta chains derived from one specimen sequenced in a study of T cell repertoires in cytomegalovirus infection. No antigens are known for them. TCRdb called the reads again in MiXCR, with one record for every CDR3 protein. Among some 800,000 distinct CDR3 sequences listed, over 25% were seen once. The specimen was cultured CD8+ T cells from PBMCs, collected from culture after CMV antigen stimulation. The receptor source for this set is a human donor in good health (CMV status not recorded). Some clones in this sample may be carry-over from other donors' samples.

The chain joins TRBV2 to TRBJ2-1; D remains unclear. The CDR3 runs to 12 residues. Germline values: CDR1 SNHLY, CDR2 FYNNEI. V lost 4 bases, J lost 10 bases, and 11 bases lay in between. In nucleotides, the CDR3 is TGTGCCAGCAGTGGAGGACGCGGAGAGCAGTTCTTC. Amino acids: CASSGGRGEQFF.

There are a few counts of this clonotype. CDR3 loop: CASSYYMDRSGANVLTF. CDR3 nucleotides: TGTGCCAGCAGTTACTATATGGATCGCTCTGGGGCCAACGTCCTGACTTTC. This rearrangement joins TRBV6-2 or TRBV6-3 to TRBJ2-6; D not certain. Trimming removed 1 base at V and 0 bases at J, with 10 bases between. Germline lookup yields CDR1 MNHEY and CDR2 SVGEGT. The CDR3 extends over 17 amino acids.

Comment on this clonotype: The junction does not match germline at one end; this may be a read error. V usage is TRBV27 and J usage is TRBJ2-1; D ambiguous. The CDR3 sequence is 13 residues long. Germline V gene sequence: CDR1 MNHEY, CDR2 SMNVEV (reference sequence). CDR3 nucleotides: TGTGTCAGCAGTTTATGGGCGTTCGATGAGCAGTTCTTC. Translated, it gives CVSSLWAFDEQFF.

This chain links TRBV27 with TRBJ2-1; tentatively, D is TRBD2 (6 bases). This CDR3 spans 14 amino acids. Germline V CDR1 and CDR2: MNHEY, SMNVEV (reference sequence). V shed 3 bases and J shed 8 bases, with 14 bases lying between them. The CDR3 DNA is TGTGCCAGCAGTTTTGAGTGGAGGGTCGATGAGCAGTTCTTC. Translating it yields CASSFEWRVDEQFF.

This clonotype has ten or more counts. The rearrangement joins TRBV5-6 to TRBJ2-1, with a possible D match to TRBD1 (6 bases). Germline assignment: CDR1 SGHDT and CDR2 YYEEEE. This CDR3 comprises 14 residues. The ends were cut back, 2 bases at V and 2 bases at J, with 8 bases in the middle. The CDR3 nucleotides are TGTGCCAGCAGCTTCGACAGGCCCTACAATGAGCAGTTCTTC. Translating it yields CASSFDRPYNEQFF.

This clonotype was seen more than once but under ten times. The chain has TRBV6-4 and TRBJ2-1; TRBD2 matches 7 bases. J gave up 2 bases and V 1 base, and 2 bases lay outside the gene matches. The V gene's germline CDR1 is MRHNA and CDR2 SNTAGT. The CDR3 is made up of 15 amino acids. CDR3 nucleotide sequence: TGTGCCAGCAGTGACTGGGGGGGTACCTACAATGAGCAGTTCTTC. It encodes CASSDWGGTYNEQFF.

On this clonotype: Germline is not matched at one junction end, which may reflect a read error. CDR3 region: CANSSPGTGRSNTEAFF. CDR3 nucleotides: TGTGCCAACAGCTCGCCCGGGACAGGGAGGTCGAACACTGAAGCTTTCTTT. The J gene is TRBJ1-1, the V gene TRBV7-9; 9 nucleotides line up with TRBD1. The CDR3 is 17 amino acids. Germline V gene data show CDR1 as SEHNR and CDR2 as FQNEAQ (reference sequence).

The gene calls are TRBV7-4 and TRBJ2-3; the D is unclear. CDR1 SGHVT and CDR2 SQSDAQ come from the germline V gene. The germline V and J ends were trimmed by 3 bases and 0 bases, with 13 bases remaining between them. The CDR3 contains 16 residues. This CDR3 is CASSLLGHSSTDTQYF. The CDR3 DNA reads TGTGCCAGCAGCTTGCTTGGTCACAGTAGCACAGATACGCAGTATTTT.

V usage is TRBV7-9 and J usage is TRBJ1-1, with 8 bases matching TRBD1. Germline V gene data show CDR1 as SEHNR and CDR2 as FQNEAQ (reference sequence). V lost 5 bases and J lost 6; bases outside the gene matches: 5. The CDR3 extends over 13 amino acids. The CDR3 protein is CASSLRGQAEAFF. The CDR3 bases are TGTGCCAGCAGCCTCAGGGGGCAAGCTGAAGCTTTCTTT.

The J gene is TRBJ1-1, the V gene TRBV2, with a weak D call TRBD1 (6 bases). Germline CDR1 reads SNHLY; CDR2 reads FYNNEI. CDR3 size: 16 residues. Deletions cut 9 bases from V and 1 base from J, with 21 bases between. The CDR3 nucleotides are TGTGCCAGTCCCCAGGGGCTAGAGAATTGGAACACTGAAGCTTTCTTT. This translates into CASPQGLENWNTEAFF.

This clonotype was seen a handful of times. V and J are TRBV27 and TRBJ2-3; D is uncertain. The germline CDR1 and CDR2 sequences are MNHEY and SMNVEV (reference sequence). The CDR3 is made up of 16 amino acids. Trimming removed 5 bases from V and 2 bases from J, with 17 bases in between. The CDR3 region is CASSPLGQSFTDTQYF. CDR3 nucleotides: TGTGCCAGCAGTCCCTTAGGGCAGTCATTCACAGATACGCAGTATTTT.

On this clonotype: Possible read error: a much larger clone is one base away. J is TRBJ1-5 and V is TRBV7-8; tentative D call: TRBD1 (6 bases). The CDR3 runs 16 residues. The germline V gene has CDR1 SGHVS and CDR2 FQNEAQ. DNA of the CDR3: TGTGACAGCAGCTTAGCTTTTGGGGGACATGGTCAGCCCCAGCATTTT. It translates to CDSSLAFGGHGQPQHF. The variable domain in full, completed from reference TRBV7-8 and TRBJ1-5, reads GAGVSQSPRYKVAKRGQDVALRCDPISGHVSLFWYQQALGQGPEFLTYFQNEAQLDKSGLPSDRFFAERPEGSVSTLKIQRTQQEDSAVYLCDSSLAFGGHGQPQHFGDGTRLSIL.

This sequence joins TRBV4-3 and TRBJ1-2; D not certain. The germline CDR1 and CDR2 sequences are LGHNA and YSLEER. This CDR3 has 16 amino acids. Trimming took 0 bases from V and 7 from J, leaving 18 bases between them. CDR3 DNA: TGCGCCAGCAGCCAAGATTCGATGATGGTTCAGTTTGGCTACACCTTC. The encoded protein is CASSQDSMMVQFGYTF.

This clonotype was detected ten times or more. J is TRBJ2-3 and V is TRBV7-2, with 7 bases matching TRBD1. V gave up 1 base and J gave up 0 bases; unmatched junction bases: 10. CDR1 and CDR2 (germline): SGHTA, FQGNSA. CDR3 size: 18 residues. DNA of the CDR3: TGTGCCAGCAGCTTAGTAGGGGGCACGACCTTCAGCACAGATACGCAGTATTTT. Amino acid sequence: CASSLVGGTTFSTDTQYF.

This CDR3 is CASSLPLLDRGLAGANVLTF. CDR3 DNA: TGTGCCAGCAGCTTACCTCTATTGGACAGGGGGTTAGCCGGGGCCAACGTCCTGACTTTC. The rearrangement uses TRBV7-6 and TRBJ2-6; the match to TRBD1 covers 10 bases. The CDR3 extends over 20 amino acids. CDR1 SGHVS and CDR2 FNYEAQ come from the germline V gene. Trimming removed 2 bases from V and 4 bases from J; junction bases left unmatched: 14.

This clonotype turned up a few times. The rearrangement links TRBV14 to TRBJ2-5; TRBD2 matches 13 bases. The CDR3 has 17 residues. CDR1 and CDR2 from the germline V gene are SGHDN and FVKESK. J gave up 4 bases and V 4 bases, and 9 bases lay outside the gene matches. CDR3 bases: TGTGCCAGCAGCCGCGGACTAGCGGGGGCACCGAGAGAGACCCAGTACTTC. It encodes CASSRGLAGAPRETQYF.

The chain couples TRBV15 to TRBJ2-7; 9 positions match TRBD1. V trimming: 5 bases; J trimming: 5 bases; junction bases outside the gene matches: 7. CDR1 and CDR2 (germline): LNHNV, YYDKDF (reference sequence). This CDR3 is built from 14 residues. This CDR3 reads CATSPGTGSHEQYV. CDR3 nucleotide sequence: TGTGCCACCAGCCCCGGGACAGGGTCCCACGAGCAGTACGTC.

Here the CDR3 reads CASSQRRTDGETQYF. The CDR3 DNA follows: TGTGCCAGCAGTCAACGACGGACCGACGGAGAGACCCAGTACTTC. This chain connects TRBV27 to TRBJ2-5, with D hard to call. The CDR3 totals 15 residues. CDR1 and CDR2 (germline): MNHEY, SMNVEV (reference sequence). V was cut by 5 bases and J by 4 bases, with 17 bases left in between.

This clonotype was recorded a few times. The rearrangement joins TRBV20-1 to TRBJ2-1; either TRBD1 or TRBD2 may supply D (5 bases each). CDR3 length equals 17 residues. V lost 2 bases and J 10 bases, leaving 27 bases between the germline ends. Looked up from germline, CDR1 is DFQATT and CDR2 is SNEGSKA (reference sequence). Here the CDR3 reads CSARWDPGMRADTEQFF. The CDR3 DNA is TGCAGTGCTAGATGGGACCCTGGGATGCGCGCGGACACCGAGCAGTTCTTC.

CDR3 region: CASMSGRQETQYF. As DNA, the CDR3 is TGTGCCAGCATGAGCGGGAGGCAAGAGACCCAGTACTTC. The chain uses TRBV2 and TRBJ2-5; 9 bases agree with TRBD2. The trim removed 7 bases at V and 2 bases at J, leaving 2 bases unmatched. Germline V gene sequence: CDR1 SNHLY, CDR2 FYNNEI. There are 13 residues in the CDR3.

With respect to this clonotype: A clone one base away is much larger, so this may be a read error. The chain is built from TRBV7-2 and TRBJ1-3; no definite D call. Germline V gene lookup returns CDR1 SGHTA and CDR2 FQGNSA. This CDR3 comprises 14 residues. CDR3 DNA: TGTGCCAGCAGCTTAGGTACAGACGGAAAAACCATATATTTT. Translated: CASSLGTDGKTIYF.

This clonotype was detected a few times. This chain uses TRBV7-8 with TRBJ2-3; D remains ambiguous. The CDR3 sequence is 14 residues long. Germline CDR1 reads SGHVS; CDR2 reads FQNEAQ. Between the trimmed V and J ends, which lost 5 bases and 2 bases, there was a span of 11 bases. The CDR3 is CASSPRAFTDTQYF. The CDR3 DNA is TGTGCCAGCAGCCCCCGGGCCTTCACAGATACGCAGTATTTT.

V gene TRBV6-5 combines with J gene TRBJ2-1; no reliable D call. The germline gives CDR1 MNHEY, CDR2 SVGAGI. Deletions cut 0 bases from V and 8 bases from J, with 20 bases between. The CDR3 totals 17 residues. CDR3 DNA: TGTGCCAGCAGTTACTCCATAGGCCAACTCAAAGGCTATGAGCAGTTCTTC. As protein: CASSYSIGQLKGYEQFF.

This clonotype was observed a handful of times. The chain carries TRBV12-3 or TRBV12-4 and TRBJ2-2; 7 bases map to TRBD1. Trimming cost V 5 bases and J 1 base; bases outside gene matches: 4. The CDR3 consists of 15 residues. This CDR3 is CASSAGTENTGELFF. The CDR3 nucleotides are TGTGCCAGCAGTGCCGGGACAGAGAACACCGGGGAGCTGTTTTTT.

At least ten counts were recorded for this clonotype. This sequence joins TRBV7-9 and TRBJ2-3; unclear D gene. CDR1 and CDR2 from the germline V gene are SEHNR and FQNEAQ (reference sequence). The CDR3 extends over 14 amino acids. Trimming took off 4 bases at V and 1 base at J, with 9 bases between the two ends. CDR3 protein: CASSWTERTDTQYF. The DNA of the CDR3 is TGTGCCAGCAGCTGGACGGAGCGCACAGATACGCAGTATTTT.

Of note for this clonotype: Only one base separates this from a far larger clonotype, so it likely reflects a read error. The chain joins TRBV13 to TRBJ2-7; D is unresolved. This CDR3 has 11 residues. Germline-derived CDR1 and CDR2 are PRHDT and FYEKMQ (reference sequence). V lost 1 base and J lost 5, with 3 bases in between. As DNA, the CDR3 is TGTGCCAGCAGCTTAGACCACGAGCAGTACTTC. Protein sequence: CASSLDHEQYF.

This chain uses TRBV15 with TRBJ1-1, with D maybe TRBD1 (6 bases). The CDR3 runs 16 residues. The V end was cut by 0 bases, the J end by 3 bases, with 14 bases between. The germline gives CDR1 LNHNV, CDR2 YYDKDF (reference sequence). CDR3 sequence reads: CATSRDGSPGDTEAFF. CDR3 nucleotide sequence: TGTGCCACCAGCAGAGATGGGTCTCCAGGGGACACTGAAGCTTTCTTT. The full variable domain, completed using reference TRBV15 and TRBJ1-1, is DAMVIQNPRYQVTQFGKPVTLSCSQTLNHNVMYWYQQKSSQAPKLLFHYYDKDFNNEADTPDNFQSRRPNTSFCFLDIRSPGLGDTAMYLCATSRDGSPGDTEAFFGQGTRLTVV.

This clonotype was found a few times. The genes are TRBV20-1 and TRBJ1-2; D uncertain. V gave up 3 bases and J gave up 8 bases, with 16 bases separating them. The CDR3 has 13 amino acids. Germline values: CDR1 DFQATT, CDR2 SNEGSKA (reference sequence). The CDR3 protein is CSASQRAPFGYTF. The CDR3 bases are TGCAGTGCTAGCCAACGGGCCCCCTTCGGCTACACCTTC.

This clonotype was counted ten times or more. CDR3 nucleotide sequence: TGTGCCAGCAGCTTAGCAGTAGCGGCCACCGGGGAGCTGTTTTTT. Amino acid sequence: CASSLAVAATGELFF. This chain links TRBV7-2 with TRBJ2-2; perhaps TRBD2 as D (6 bases). V was pared by 0 bases and J by 4 bases, with 9 bases between. CDR1 and CDR2 from the germline V gene are SGHTA and FQGNSA. CDR3 length: 15 amino acids.